This TCR beta chain was captured in a study of cytomegalovirus exposure and HLA in healthy donors (TCRdb year 2017). With respect to the entire study: According to a later analysis, the roughly 130 validation repertoires were produced on the same platform as the 680 or so repertoires of the first cohort. The study aimed to test whether cataloging public T cell receptors could reveal signatures of past pathogen exposure. A separate validation cohort of over 95 different subjects was used in addition to the approximately 640-subject first cohort. To predict cytomegalovirus infection status, the study brought together high-throughput TCR immunosequencing, statistical association of individual TCRs with disease status, and machine learning. Broad study findings and their caveats: In the study, approximately 150 TCR beta chains were listed as associated with cytomegalovirus. Three of the identified cytomegalovirus-associated TCR beta chains were confirmed in vitro to be specific for cytomegalovirus antigens. In a later analysis, TCRs clustered in the first cohort were found to also tend to co-occur in the roughly 120 validation repertoires, with approximately 94% of cluster scores above 0. The authors suggested that the approach could potentially be extended to other disease states and immunological phenotypes. In both the original and validation cohorts, the classifier was reported to diagnose cytomegalovirus status with high specificity and sensitivity. Most TCR sequences were observed very rarely across donors, whereas some public TCRs were present in many individuals. All 120 or so repertoires were used to score co-occurrence in the validation cohort in a later analysis, because that analysis had no HLA typing for the cohort.

With regard to this clone: This clone's antigen is unknown. No much larger clone exists at a distance of one base, and base qualities are not known.

The donors belonged to the validation cohort of approximately 130 subjects, which was separate from the roughly 680-subject first cohort. The library was obtained by the immunoSEQ multiplex PCR assay. Per the original workflow: To diagnose cytomegalovirus status from the catalog of TCR beta chain sequences, a statistical classification framework was built. Imported from immuneACCESS, the table was reduced by TCRdb to in-frame sequences with V and J called. These copies leave out some clones; in studies compared against another copy, an unresolved V gene accounts for under half, and the cause of the remainder is not known. V and J calls plus clone size are reproduced from that table; the DNA served to infer D and trimming. The sample data list 250,000 to 350,000 clones, and about 85% of these were observed just once. The ten largest clonotypes hold about 1% of the sample. The sequenced sample was PBMCs. This receptor was taken from a woman under 40 in good health and CMV-seropositive.

The CDR3 protein: CASSPGTGKQYF. The DNA sequence follows: TGTGCCAGCAGTCCCGGGACAGGGAAGCAGTACTTC. The sequence links TRBV6-5 to TRBJ2-7; TRBD1 aligns with 9 central bases. Trimming removed 5 bases from V and 8 bases from J; the gene matches leave 4 bases unexplained. From the cysteine through the phenylalanine, the CDR3 covers 12 amino acids. The CDR3 DNA has 36 bases and is translated from base 1. Looking up the germline V gene yields CDR1 MNHEY and CDR2 SVGAGI.